This T cell receptor beta chain was captured in a study of blood T cell repertoires in COVID-19. Germline V CDR1 and CDR2: SGHRS, YFSETQ. The CDR3 sequence is 13 residues long. Trimming cost V 4 bases and J 5 bases; bases outside gene matches: 4. Clones were sequenced by immunoSEQ multiplex PCR, and TCRdb holds only the in-frame ones, with some missing. The sample lists a few hundred thousand clones; about 86% were seen once. The TCR comes from a woman in her forties or fifties with acute or convalescent COVID-19. The sequenced material came from peripheral blood. The chain uses TRBV5-1 and TRBJ2-5, with 8 bases identical to TRBD2. The CDR3: CASSLGLVETQYF. The CDR3 DNA reads as TGCGCCAGCAGCCTGGGACTAGTGGAGACCCAGTACTTC.